This TCR beta chain stems from a study of vaccination and CD4 T cells after COVID-19. Sequenced with the Oncomine TCR Beta short-read assay was DNA taken from cultured CD4+ T cells. TCRdb itself ran the PCR reads through MiXCR, one entry per CDR3 protein. Among over 14,000 distinct CDR3 sequences listed, approximately 60% were seen once. A word on this clonotype: The antigen is undetermined.

Treatment described: approximately nine-day PBMC culture with coronavirus spike peptide pools or control peptides (ViraFEST assay). With fresh IL-2 medium, half the medium was replaced on days 3 and 7. Specimen: CD4+ T cells from blood, cultured in vitro. This receptor was obtained from a human donor who had recovered from COVID-19.

The CDR3 DNA reads TGTGCCAGCAGCTTAGAGGACGGGACTTCCCTCCACTTT. This translates into CASSLEDGTSLHF. V is TRBV7-9 and J is TRBJ1-6, with D perhaps matching TRBD1 (5 bases). Germline V gene sequence: CDR1 SEHNR, CDR2 FQNEAQ (reference sequence). The CDR3 extends over 13 amino acids. V was shortened by 1 base and J by 14 bases, with 12 bases between the two germline ends. Full variable domain (outside the CDR3, taken from reference TRBV7-9 and TRBJ1-6): DTGVSQNPRHKITKRGQNVTFRCDPISEHNRLYWYRQTLGQGPEFLTYFQNEAQLEKSRLLSDRFSAERPKGSFSTLEIQRTEQGDSAMYLCASSLEDGTSLHFGNGTRLTVT.